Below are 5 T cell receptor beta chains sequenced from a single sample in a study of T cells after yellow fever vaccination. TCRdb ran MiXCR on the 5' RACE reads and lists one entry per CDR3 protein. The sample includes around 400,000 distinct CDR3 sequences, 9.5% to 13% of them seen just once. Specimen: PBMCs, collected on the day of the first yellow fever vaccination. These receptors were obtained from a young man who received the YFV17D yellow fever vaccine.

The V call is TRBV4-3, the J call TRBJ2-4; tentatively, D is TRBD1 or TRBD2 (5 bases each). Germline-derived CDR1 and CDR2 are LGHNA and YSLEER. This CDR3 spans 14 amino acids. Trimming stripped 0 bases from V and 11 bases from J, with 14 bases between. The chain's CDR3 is CASSQDRRLGVQYF. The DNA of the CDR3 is TGCGCCAGCAGCCAAGATCGGCGGTTGGGGGTTCAGTACTTC.

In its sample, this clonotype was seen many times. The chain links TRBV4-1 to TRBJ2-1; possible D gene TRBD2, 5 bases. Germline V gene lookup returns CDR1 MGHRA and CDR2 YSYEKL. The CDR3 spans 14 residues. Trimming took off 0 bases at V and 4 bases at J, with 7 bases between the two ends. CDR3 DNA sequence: TGCGCCAGCAGCCAAGAGGACTCGTACAATGAGCAGTTCTTC. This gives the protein CASSQEDSYNEQFF.

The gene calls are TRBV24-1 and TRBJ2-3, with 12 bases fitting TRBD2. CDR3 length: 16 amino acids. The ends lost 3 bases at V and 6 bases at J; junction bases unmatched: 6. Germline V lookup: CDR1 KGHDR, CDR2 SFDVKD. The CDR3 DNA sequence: TGTGCCACCAGTGATCCTAGCGGGGGGGGGGAGGATACGCAGTATTTT. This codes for CATSDPSGGGEDTQYF.

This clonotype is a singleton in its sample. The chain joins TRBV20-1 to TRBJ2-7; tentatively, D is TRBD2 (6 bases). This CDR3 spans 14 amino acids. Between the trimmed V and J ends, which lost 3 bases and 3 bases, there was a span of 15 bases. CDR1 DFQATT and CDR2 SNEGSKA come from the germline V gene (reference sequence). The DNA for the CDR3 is TGCAGTGCTAGTCGTCCGGGACTGTACTACGAGCAGTACTTC. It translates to CSASRPGLYYEQYF.

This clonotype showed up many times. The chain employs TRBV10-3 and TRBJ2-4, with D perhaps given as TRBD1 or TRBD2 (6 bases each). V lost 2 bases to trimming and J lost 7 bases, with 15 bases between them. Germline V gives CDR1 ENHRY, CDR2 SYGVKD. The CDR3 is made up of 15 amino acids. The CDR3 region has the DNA TGTGCCATCAGTGAGGGGGTATCGGGGGCGAACATTCAGTACTTC. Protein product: CAISEGVSGANIQYF.